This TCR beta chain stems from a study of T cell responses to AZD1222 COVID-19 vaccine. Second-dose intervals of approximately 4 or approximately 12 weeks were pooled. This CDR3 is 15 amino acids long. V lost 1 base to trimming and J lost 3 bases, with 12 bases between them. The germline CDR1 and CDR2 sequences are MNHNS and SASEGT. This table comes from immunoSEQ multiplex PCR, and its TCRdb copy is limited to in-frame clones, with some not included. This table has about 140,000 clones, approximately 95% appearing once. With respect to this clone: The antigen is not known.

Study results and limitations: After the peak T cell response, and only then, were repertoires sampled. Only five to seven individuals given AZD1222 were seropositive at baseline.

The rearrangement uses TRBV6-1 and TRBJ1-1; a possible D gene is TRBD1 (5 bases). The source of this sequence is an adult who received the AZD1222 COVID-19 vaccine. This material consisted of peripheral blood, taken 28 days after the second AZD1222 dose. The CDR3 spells CASSEEGAGDTEAFF. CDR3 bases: TGTGCCAGCAGTGAAGAAGGGGCGGGGGACACTGAAGCTTTCTTT.